These 20 T cell receptor beta chains came from one sample sequenced in a study of blood T cell repertoires in COVID-19 (dated by TCRdb to about 2020). Libraries were prepared through the immunoSEQ multiplex PCR assay. TCRdb limited this immuneACCESS table to in-frame rearrangements with V and J called. A share of clones is missing; checked studies link under half to unresolved V genes, and the rest is unexplained. The table for this sample lists some 290,000 clones; 90% to 95% of them were counted only once. The biggest ten clones account for almost 4% of the sample. The sample consisted of PBMCs or T cells enriched from blood (not recorded which). The source of these receptors is a woman aged 25 to 39 who had been exposed to COVID-19.

J is TRBJ2-3 and V is TRBV4-1; D remains ambiguous. The CDR3 is 13 residues long. The V end lost 5 bases, the J end lost 1 base, and 7 bases lay between the germline ends. CDR1 and CDR2 (germline): MGHRA, YSYEKL. In DNA, the CDR3 is TGCGCCAGCAGCAGATCGGGCACAGATACGCAGTATTTT. Encoded protein: CASSRSGTDTQYF.

As DNA, the CDR3 is TGTGCCAGCAGCTTAGAATCGGGGAGTCGGGAGGCTTTCTTT. Translating gives CASSLESGSREAFF. The chain is built from TRBV11-3 and TRBJ1-1; unclear D gene. The germline V gene encodes CDR1 SGHNT and CDR2 YENEEA. This CDR3 has 14 amino acids. V lost 0 bases to trimming and J lost 11 bases, with 16 bases between them.

The genes are TRBV20-1 and TRBJ2-1; unclear D gene. The CDR3 extends over 11 amino acids. The V and J ends lost 6 bases and 10 bases respectively, with 13 bases between them. The germline V gene has CDR1 DFQATT and CDR2 SNEGSKA (reference sequence). CDR3 loop: CSARFVREQFF. The CDR3 coding sequence is TGCAGTGCCCGGTTTGTTCGGGAGCAGTTCTTC.

The chain uses TRBV19 and TRBJ1-2; a possible D gene is TRBD1 (5 bases). Deletions cut 2 bases from V and 8 bases from J, with 15 bases between. The CDR3 has 14 residues. CDR1 LNHDA and CDR2 SQIVND come from the germline V gene (reference sequence). The CDR3 is CASSIWAQGSGYTF. DNA for the CDR3: TGTGCCAGTAGTATATGGGCCCAGGGTTCCGGCTACACCTTC.

The gene calls are TRBV11-3 and TRBJ1-1; TRBD1 agrees at 7 bases. The CDR3 is 14 amino acids. Looked up from germline, CDR1 is SGHNT and CDR2 is YENEEA. The trim removed 5 bases at V and 3 bases at J, leaving 6 bases unmatched. The CDR3, as DNA: TGTGCCAGCAGCCCCAACAGGGGTCACACTGAAGCTTTCTTT. It specifies CASSPNRGHTEAFF.

For this clone: The junction differs from germline at one of its ends, possibly a read error. The V call is TRBV6-4, the J call TRBJ1-2; 8 bases fit TRBD1. CDR3 length: 12 amino acids. Germline V lookup: CDR1 MRHNA, CDR2 SNTAGT. In nucleotides, the CDR3 is TGTGCCAGCAGTGACCGACAGGGGCTCGCGGTCTTC. This encodes CASSDRQGLAVF.

The chain has TRBV7-6 and TRBJ1-1, with D perhaps TRBD1 (6 bases). V was shortened by 6 bases and J by 0 bases, with 14 bases between the two germline ends. Germline-derived CDR1 and CDR2 are SGHVS and FNYEAQ. The CDR3 sequence is 15 residues long. Written as DNA, the CDR3 is TGTGCCAGCAGTTACCCTGGACAGATGAACACTGAAGCTTTCTTT. Amino acids: CASSYPGQMNTEAFF.

This clone showed up just a few times. This chain links TRBV5-8 with TRBJ2-2; TRBD1 is a possible D gene (6 bases). From germline, CDR1 is SGHTS and CDR2 YDEGEE. The CDR3 sequence is 16 residues long. Trimming cost V 4 bases and J 2 bases, with 15 bases left between them. This chain's CDR3 is CASSKGQYFNTGELFF. The CDR3 bases are TGTGCCAGCAGCAAGGGACAATATTTCAACACCGGGGAGCTGTTTTTT.

The J gene is TRBJ2-1, the V gene TRBV2; 7 bases are shared with TRBD1. The V and J ends lost 6 bases and 1 base, in that order; junction bases with no gene match: 9. Germline values: CDR1 SNHLY, CDR2 FYNNEI. The CDR3 consists of 16 residues. The DNA for the CDR3 is TGTGCCAGCAGGGGCTTAGGGGGCAAGTCCTACAATGAGCAGTTCTTC. It translates to CASRGLGGKSYNEQFF.

The sample holds one count of this clone. The rearrangement joins TRBV11-1 to TRBJ1-4; D might be TRBD1 (6 bases). Trimming removed 3 bases at V and 1 base at J, with 12 bases between. This CDR3 contains 16 residues. The germline V gene has CDR1 SGHAT and CDR2 FQDESV (reference sequence). This CDR3 is CASSFRKGETNEKLFF. CDR3 bases: TGTGCCAGCAGCTTTCGGAAGGGGGAAACTAATGAAAAACTGTTTTTT.

The chain links TRBV27 to TRBJ2-3; tentatively, D is TRBD2 (6 bases). CDR1 and CDR2 from the germline V gene are MNHEY and SMNVEV (reference sequence). The CDR3 consists of 15 residues. Trimming cost V 1 base and J 7 bases, with 15 bases left between them. Written as DNA, the CDR3 is TGTGCCAGCAGTTTATTCGGGGAACGGGGGAATACGCAGTATTTT. The encoded protein is CASSLFGERGNTQYF.

This chain joins TRBV9 and TRBJ1-3; TRBD1 matches 8 bases. Germline V gene lookup returns CDR1 SGDLS and CDR2 YYNGEE. The CDR3 spans 16 residues. J was trimmed by 4 bases and V by 4 bases; bases with no gene match: 10. CDR3 DNA: TGTGCCAGCAGCACGAGACAGGGGAAAGGGGGAAACACCATATATTTT. Translation gives CASSTRQGKGGNTIYF.

The chain couples TRBV7-2 to TRBJ1-1; weak D call: TRBD1 (5 bases). The V gene lost 0 bases and the J gene lost 8 bases, with 10 bases spanning the gap. This CDR3 is 13 amino acids long. Germline loops: CDR1 SGHTA, CDR2 FQGNSA. The CDR3 here is CASSLANNREAFF. CDR3 in DNA: TGTGCCAGCAGCTTAGCGAACAACAGGGAAGCTTTCTTT.

The chain combines TRBV7-9 with TRBJ1-1; TRBD1 matches at 7 bases. Germline V gene sequence: CDR1 SEHNR, CDR2 FQNEAQ (reference sequence). Trimming at V came to 4 bases and at J to 2 bases, leaving 7 bases not matched to a gene. The CDR3 length is 15 residues. CDR3 sequence: CASSSPGQANTEAFF. The CDR3 DNA is TGTGCCAGCAGCTCTCCAGGACAGGCAAACACTGAAGCTTTCTTT.

The chain joins TRBV19 to TRBJ1-4; 7 nucleotides match TRBD1. CDR3 length equals 15 residues. The trim removed 9 bases at V and 0 bases at J, leaving 7 bases unmatched. The germline V gene encodes CDR1 LNHDA and CDR2 SQIVND (reference sequence). The CDR3 DNA reads TGTGCCAGCTCGGGACAGAGTGCAACTAATGAAAAACTGTTTTTT. Its protein is CASSGQSATNEKLFF.

The rearrangement uses TRBV6-5 and TRBJ2-3; D perhaps matches TRBD2 (7 bases). CDR3 length: 12 residues. Germline loops: CDR1 MNHEY, CDR2 SVGAGI. The V gene lost 1 base and the J gene lost 12 bases, with 11 bases spanning the gap. The CDR3: CASSYLGGPQYF. Here the CDR3 DNA reads TGTGCCAGCAGTTACTTGGGGGGGCCCCAGTATTTT.

The rearrangement links TRBV5-1 to TRBJ2-2; D gene ambiguous. The CDR3 spans 13 residues. The germline V gene has CDR1 SGHRS and CDR2 YFSETQ. V was clipped by 4 bases and J by 6 bases, with 10 bases between them. DNA for the CDR3: TGCGCCAGCAGCACTACTCGGGCCGGGGAGCTGTTTTTT. Amino acid sequence: CASSTTRAGELFF. Looking up the rest from reference TRBV5-1 and TRBJ2-2 gives the full variable domain: KAGVTQTPRYLIKTRGQQVTLSCSPISGHRSVSWYQQTPGQGLQFLFEYFSETQRNKGNFPGRFSGRQFSNSRSEMNVSTLELGDSALYLCASSTTRAGELFFGEGSRLTVL.

This rearrangement joins TRBV5-4 to TRBJ2-1, with 11 bases matching TRBD2. The CDR3 is 15 residues long. Trimming cost V 5 bases and J 6 bases; bases outside gene matches: 7. Germline values: CDR1 SGHNT, CDR2 YYREEE (reference sequence). DNA for the CDR3: TGTGCCAGCAGGGATAGCGGGGGGGCAATCAATGAGCAGTTCTTC. Translating it yields CASRDSGGAINEQFF.

A note on this clone: Other DNA sequences in this sample translate to the same CDR3. This chain links TRBV9 with TRBJ1-1; the D gene is possibly TRBD1 (6 bases). Trimming removed 0 bases at V and 5 bases at J, with 11 bases between. This CDR3 is built from 14 residues. Per germline, CDR1 SGDLS and CDR2 YYNGEE. CDR3 residues: CASSVALGATEAFF. CDR3 bases: TGTGCCAGCAGCGTAGCTCTGGGGGCGACTGAAGCTTTCTTT.

V usage is TRBV6-2 or TRBV6-3 and J usage is TRBJ1-2; D may be TRBD1 (6 bases). The germline gives CDR1 MNHEY, CDR2 SVGEGT. V lost 4 bases, J lost 2 bases, and 23 bases lay in between. The CDR3 consists of 18 residues. CDR3 nucleotide sequence: TGTGCCAGCAGTTCCTACACCCCTGGGCCGAGGGGGAACTATGGCTACACCTTC. This encodes CASSSYTPGPRGNYGYTF.